This TCR beta chain was sequenced in a study of shared clonotypes between healthy human individuals. Clones were read by immunoSEQ multiplex PCR, and TCRdb kept only the in-frame ones, dropping some. The table lists some 530,000 clones, around 73% of them singletons. Germline V lookup: CDR1 SGHNT, CDR2 YYREEE (reference sequence). The CDR3 totals 16 residues. The J segment lost 2 bases and the V segment lost 3 bases, leaving 9 bases of the junction unmatched. Genomic DNA, for the unsorted samples, came from around 90 million PBMCs. The sample was PBMCs. The rearrangement links TRBV5-4 to TRBJ2-5; the match to TRBD2 covers 8 bases. The TCR originated in a woman aged 40 to 50 in good health. Some clones in this sample may be carry-over from other donors' samples. The CDR3 sequence: CASSSPPIAGQETQYF. The CDR3 nucleotides read TGTGCCAGCAGCTCCCCTCCGATAGCGGGACAAGAGACCCAGTACTTC.